Following are 12 T cell receptor beta chains from one sample sequenced in a study of CD8 T cells in Susac syndrome. It was with random hexamers that about 0.45 to 1 ug RNA was reverse transcribed. One entry per CDR3 protein results from TCRdb running MiXCR on the immunoSEQ multiplex PCR reads. The sample consists of approximately 190,000 distinct CDR3 sequences, approximately 96% of them appearing once. The specimen sequenced was CD4+ T cells from PBMCs. The receptors shown here come from a human donor with Susac syndrome.

The rearrangement joins TRBV30 to TRBJ1-5; tentative D call: TRBD1 (6 bases). Germline V gene data show CDR1 as GTSNPN and CDR2 as SVGIG (reference sequence). The CDR3 is made up of 13 amino acids. V shed 3 bases and J shed 5 bases, with 11 bases lying between them. CDR3 sequence: CAWSGQNYQPQHF. The CDR3 DNA reads TGTGCCTGGAGCGGACAGAATTATCAGCCCCAGCATTTT.

The chain links TRBV5-6 to TRBJ2-5; 7 bases align to TRBD2. With 2 bases clipped from V and 5 bases from J, the junction kept 6 bases outside the gene matches. Germline lookup yields CDR1 SGHDT and CDR2 YYEEEE. The CDR3 extends over 14 amino acids. CDR3 coding DNA: TGTGCCAGCAGCTTTGGCGGGGGAATCGAGACCCAGTACTTC. This codes for CASSFGGGIETQYF.

The chain has TRBV7-9 and TRBJ2-5; D assignment may be TRBD1 or TRBD2 (5 bases each). Trimming took off 7 bases at V and 5 bases at J, with 17 bases between the two ends. CDR1 and CDR2 from the germline V gene are SEHNR and FQNEAQ (reference sequence). The length of the CDR3 is 14 residues. Written as DNA, the CDR3 is TGTGCCAGCAACTGGGCTGGGGGTAGGGAGACCCAGTACTTC. Protein: CASNWAGGRETQYF.

Here the CDR3 reads CAISEELLGRINSPLHF. For the CDR3, the DNA is TGTGCCATCAGTGAGGAGTTATTAGGGAGGATAAATTCACCCCTCCACTTT. V is TRBV10-3 and J is TRBJ1-6, with no clear D. The V gene lost 2 bases and the J gene lost 7 bases, with 18 bases spanning the gap. Germline lookup yields CDR1 ENHRY and CDR2 SYGVKD. CDR3 length equals 17 residues.

The chain joins TRBV20-1 to TRBJ1-1; perhaps TRBD1 as D (5 bases). There are 13 residues in the CDR3. V dropped 8 bases and J dropped 10 bases, with 23 bases sitting between them. Germline V gives CDR1 DFQATT, CDR2 SNEGSKA (reference sequence). This CDR3 is CSSWKERGRGAFF. As DNA, the CDR3 is TGCAGTTCTTGGAAGGAACGGGGCCGGGGAGCTTTCTTT.

The V call is TRBV6-2 or TRBV6-3, the J call TRBJ2-2, with D hard to call. In germline, CDR1 is MNHEY, CDR2 SVGEGT. The CDR3 loop spans 17 amino acids. V dropped 0 bases and J dropped 2 bases, with 13 bases sitting between them. The CDR3 is CASSYSYGHPNTGELFF. The CDR3 DNA is TGTGCCAGCAGTTACTCTTATGGGCACCCCAACACCGGGGAGCTGTTTTTT.

V usage is TRBV4-3 and J usage is TRBJ2-2; TRBD1 might be the D (5 bases). CDR3 length: 16 amino acids. Germline CDR1 LGHNA, CDR2 YSLEER. V was cut by 4 bases and J by 6 bases, with 18 bases left in between. For the CDR3, the DNA is TGCGCCAGCAGCCGCGAGGCAGGGCGCCTCTCCGGGGAGCTGTTTTTT. Translated, it gives CASSREAGRLSGELFF.

Written as DNA, the CDR3 is TGCGCCCGTCTCGGGGATACGCAGTATTTT. Translation gives CARLGDTQYF. V gene TRBV4-3 combines with J gene TRBJ2-3; D remains ambiguous. The ends were cut back, 11 bases at V and 6 bases at J, with 9 bases in the middle. CDR3 size: 10 residues. The germline V gene has CDR1 LGHNA and CDR2 YSLEER.

The chain couples TRBV6-2 or TRBV6-3 to TRBJ1-2, with D possibly being TRBD1 (6 bases). This CDR3 region has 14 residues. Germline V CDR1 and CDR2: MNHEY, SVGEGT. V was pared by 5 bases and J by 3 bases, with 13 bases between. This CDR3 reads CASSAPRTDYGYTF. The DNA of the CDR3 is TGTGCCAGCAGTGCACCACGGACAGACTATGGCTACACCTTC.

In DNA form, the CDR3 reads TGTGCCAGCTCTCCAACCAAGGACAGTATGAACACTGAAGCTTTCTTT. It is translated as CASSPTKDSMNTEAFF. The chain links TRBV18 to TRBJ1-1; perhaps TRBD1 as D (6 bases). The CDR3 is 16 amino acids. Trimming removed 6 bases from V and 0 bases from J, with 17 bases in between. The germline gives CDR1 KGHSH, CDR2 LQKENI.

The chain joins TRBV18 to TRBJ2-7; 11 nucleotides align to TRBD1. Trimming cost V 3 bases and J 7 bases; bases outside gene matches: 8. This CDR3 comprises 15 residues. Germline values: CDR1 KGHSH, CDR2 LQKENI. The CDR3 region has the DNA TGTGCCAGCTCACCGAGCGGACAGGGGGCGAGGGAGCAGTACTTC. Translated: CASSPSGQGAREQYF.

This clonotype was seen a single time. The J gene is TRBJ1-1, the V gene TRBV7-3; tentative D call: TRBD1 (5 bases). Germline V CDR1 and CDR2: SGHTA, FQGTGA. V lost 6 bases to trimming and J lost 0 bases, with 14 bases between them. CDR3 length: 15 amino acids. In nucleotides, the CDR3 is TGTGCCAGCAGTGCGGCGAGGGGTGTGAACACTGAAGCTTTCTTT. Encoded protein: CASSAARGVNTEAFF.